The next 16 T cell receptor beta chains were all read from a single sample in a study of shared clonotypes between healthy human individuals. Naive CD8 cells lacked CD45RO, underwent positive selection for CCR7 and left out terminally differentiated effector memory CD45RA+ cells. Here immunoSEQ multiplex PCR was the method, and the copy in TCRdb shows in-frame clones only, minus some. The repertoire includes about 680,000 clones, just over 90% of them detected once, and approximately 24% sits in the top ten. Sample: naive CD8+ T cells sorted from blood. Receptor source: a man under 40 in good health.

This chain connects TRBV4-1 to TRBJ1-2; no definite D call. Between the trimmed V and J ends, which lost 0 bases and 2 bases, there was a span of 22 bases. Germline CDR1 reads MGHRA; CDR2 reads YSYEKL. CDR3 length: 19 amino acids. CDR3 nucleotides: TGCGCCAGCAGCCAAGATCAGTTAAGAGATTTATGGTTCAACTATGGCTACACCTTC. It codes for CASSQDQLRDLWFNYGYTF.

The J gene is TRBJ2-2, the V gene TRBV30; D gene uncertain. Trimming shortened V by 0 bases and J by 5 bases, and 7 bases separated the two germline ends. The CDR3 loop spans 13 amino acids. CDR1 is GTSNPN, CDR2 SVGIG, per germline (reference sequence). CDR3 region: CAWSVASTGELFF. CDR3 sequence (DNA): TGTGCCTGGAGTGTAGCCTCGACCGGGGAGCTGTTTTTT.

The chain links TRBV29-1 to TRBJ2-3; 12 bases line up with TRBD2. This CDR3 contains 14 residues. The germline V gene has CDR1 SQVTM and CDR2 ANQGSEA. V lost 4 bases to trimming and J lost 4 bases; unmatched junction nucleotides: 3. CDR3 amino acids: CSVVLAGGADTQYF. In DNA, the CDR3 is TGCAGCGTTGTACTAGCGGGAGGTGCAGATACGCAGTATTTT.

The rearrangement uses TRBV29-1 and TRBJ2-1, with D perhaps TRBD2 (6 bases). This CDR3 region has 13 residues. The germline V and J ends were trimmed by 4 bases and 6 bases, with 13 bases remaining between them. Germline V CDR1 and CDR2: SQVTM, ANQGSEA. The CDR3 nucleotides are TGCAGCGTTGGAATTAGCGGCAGCAATGAGCAGTTCTTC. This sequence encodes CSVGISGSNEQFF.

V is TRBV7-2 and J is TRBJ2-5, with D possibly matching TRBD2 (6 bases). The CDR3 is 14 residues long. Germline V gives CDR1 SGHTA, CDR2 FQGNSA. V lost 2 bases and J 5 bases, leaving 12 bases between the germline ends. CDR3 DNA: TGTGCCAGCAGCTTACTTCCGGGAGTGGAGACCCAGTACTTC. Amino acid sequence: CASSLLPGVETQYF.

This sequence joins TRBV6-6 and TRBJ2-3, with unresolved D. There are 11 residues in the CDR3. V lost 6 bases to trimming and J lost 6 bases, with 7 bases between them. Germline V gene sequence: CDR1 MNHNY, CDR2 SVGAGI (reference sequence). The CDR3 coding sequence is TGTGCCAGCAGAGCGCAGGATACGCAGTATTTT. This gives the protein CASRAQDTQYF.

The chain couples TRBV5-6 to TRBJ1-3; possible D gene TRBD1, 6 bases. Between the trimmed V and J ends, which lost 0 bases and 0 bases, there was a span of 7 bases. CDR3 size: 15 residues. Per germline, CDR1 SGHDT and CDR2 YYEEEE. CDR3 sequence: CASSLEGVSGNTIYF. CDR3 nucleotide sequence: TGTGCCAGCAGCTTGGAGGGGGTCTCTGGAAACACCATATATTTT.

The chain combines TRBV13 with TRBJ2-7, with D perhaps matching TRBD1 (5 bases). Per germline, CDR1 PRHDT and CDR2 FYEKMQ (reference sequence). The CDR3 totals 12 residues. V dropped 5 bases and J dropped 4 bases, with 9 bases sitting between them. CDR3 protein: CASSPTEYEQYF. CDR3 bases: TGTGCCAGCAGCCCGACAGAGTACGAGCAGTACTTC.

The CDR3 DNA is TGTGCCAGCAGAACCGGACAGGGCGAGACTGAAGCTTTCTTT. It translates to CASRTGQGETEAFF. The chain carries TRBV2 and TRBJ1-1; TRBD1 aligns across 8 bases. CDR1 is SNHLY and CDR2 is FYNNEI in the germline V gene. Germline trimming cut 6 bases from V and 5 bases from J; bases unmatched to any gene: 8. This CDR3 region has 14 residues. Looking up the rest from reference TRBV2 and TRBJ1-1 gives the full variable domain: EPEVTQTPSHQVTQMGQEVILRCVPISNHLYFYWYRQILGQKVEFLVSFYNNEISEKSEIFDDQFSVERPDGSNFTLKIRSTKLEDSAMYFCASRTGQGETEAFFGQGTRLTVV.

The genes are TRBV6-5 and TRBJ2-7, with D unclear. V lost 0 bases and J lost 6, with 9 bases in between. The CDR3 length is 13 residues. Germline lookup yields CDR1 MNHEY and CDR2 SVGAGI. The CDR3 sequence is CASSYSGGVEQYF. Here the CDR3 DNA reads TGTGCCAGCAGTTACTCAGGCGGTGTCGAGCAGTACTTC.

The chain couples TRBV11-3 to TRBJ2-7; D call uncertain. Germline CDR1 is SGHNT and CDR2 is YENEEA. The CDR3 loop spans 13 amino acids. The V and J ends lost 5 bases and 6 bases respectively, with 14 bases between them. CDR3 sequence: CASSPSPRAEQYF. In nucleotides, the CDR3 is TGTGCCAGCAGCCCTTCGCCTAGGGCCGAGCAGTACTTC. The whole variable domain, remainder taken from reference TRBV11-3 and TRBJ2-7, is EAGVVQSPRYKIIEKKQPVAFWCNPISGHNTLYWYLQNLGQGPELLIRYENEEAVDDSQLPKDRFSAERLKGVDSTLKIQPAELGDSAVYLCASSPSPRAEQYFGPGTRLTVT.

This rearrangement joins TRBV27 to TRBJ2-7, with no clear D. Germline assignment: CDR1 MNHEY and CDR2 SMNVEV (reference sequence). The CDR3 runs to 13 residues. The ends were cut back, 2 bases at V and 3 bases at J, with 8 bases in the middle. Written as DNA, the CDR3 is TGTGCCAGCAGTTTAGGCAGTCACTACGAGCAGTACTTC. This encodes CASSLGSHYEQYF.

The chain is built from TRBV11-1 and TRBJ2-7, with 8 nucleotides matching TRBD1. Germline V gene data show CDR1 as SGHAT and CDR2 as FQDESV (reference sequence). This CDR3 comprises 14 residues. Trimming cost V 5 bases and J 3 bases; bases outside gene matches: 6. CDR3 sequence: CASSPGTGGYEQYF. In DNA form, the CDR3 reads TGTGCCAGCAGCCCTGGTACAGGGGGCTACGAGCAGTACTTC.

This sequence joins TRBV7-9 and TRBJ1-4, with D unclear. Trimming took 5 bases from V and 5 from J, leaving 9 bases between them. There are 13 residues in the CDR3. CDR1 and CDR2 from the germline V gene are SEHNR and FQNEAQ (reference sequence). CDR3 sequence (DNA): TGTGCCAGCAGCCCCAAGGAAAATGAAAAACTGTTTTTT. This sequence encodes CASSPKENEKLFF.

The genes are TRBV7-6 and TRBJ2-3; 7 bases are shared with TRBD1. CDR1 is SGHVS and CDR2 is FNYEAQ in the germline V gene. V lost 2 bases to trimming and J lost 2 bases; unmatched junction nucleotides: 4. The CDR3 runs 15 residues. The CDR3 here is CASSLRDSFTDTQYF. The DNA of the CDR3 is TGTGCCAGCAGCTTACGGGACAGCTTCACAGATACGCAGTATTTT.

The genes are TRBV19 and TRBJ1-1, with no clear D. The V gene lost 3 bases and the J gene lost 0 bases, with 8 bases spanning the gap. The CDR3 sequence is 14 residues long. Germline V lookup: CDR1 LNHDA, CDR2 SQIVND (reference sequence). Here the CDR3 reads CASSIGVMNTEAFF. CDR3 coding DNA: TGTGCCAGTAGTATCGGGGTAATGAACACTGAAGCTTTCTTT.